This T cell receptor beta chain came from a study of T cells after yellow fever vaccination. TCRdb itself ran the 5' RACE reads through MiXCR, one entry per CDR3 protein. The sample lists about 120,000 distinct CDR3 sequences, 6.5% to 9% seen once, with roughly 27% in the top ten. The table lists this clonotype with many counts. Its matching antigen is unknown. Regarding the study as a whole: Contamination by abundant bulk-population clonotypes could be present in FACS-sorted repertoires. In post-booster samples, most primary-vaccination clones reappeared (approximately 96% CD4, roughly 90% CD8).

The V and J ends lost 0 bases and 2 bases, in that order; junction bases with no gene match: 4. This CDR3 has 15 amino acids. Germline CDR1 is MGHRA and CDR2 is YSYEKL. Sequenced material: CD8+ T cells sorted from PBMCs, taken 45 days after the yellow fever booster vaccination. This chain links TRBV4-1 with TRBJ2-7; 7 bases agree with TRBD2. The receptor was derived from a man aged 25 to 40 who received the YFV17D yellow fever vaccine. The CDR3 DNA follows: TGCGCCAGCAGCCAAGATATCGCGGGAGCCTACGAGCAGTACTTC. Its protein product is CASSQDIAGAYEQYF.